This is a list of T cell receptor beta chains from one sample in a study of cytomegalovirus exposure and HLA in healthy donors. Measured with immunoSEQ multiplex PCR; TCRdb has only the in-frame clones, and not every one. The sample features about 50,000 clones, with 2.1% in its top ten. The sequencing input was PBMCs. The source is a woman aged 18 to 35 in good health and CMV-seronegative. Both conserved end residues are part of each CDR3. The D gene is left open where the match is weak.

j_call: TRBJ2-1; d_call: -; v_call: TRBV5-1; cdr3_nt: TGCGCCAGCAGCGGGGGGTACTCCACCGACAATGAGCAGTTCTTC; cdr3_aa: CASSGGYSTDNEQFF
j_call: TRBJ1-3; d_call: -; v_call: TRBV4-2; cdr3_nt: TGTGCCAGCAGCCCCACGAGCTCTGGAAACACCATATATTTT; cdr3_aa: CASSPTSSGNTIYF
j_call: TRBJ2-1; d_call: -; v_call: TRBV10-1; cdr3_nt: TGCGCCAGCAGTGAATTTCGAGGGTACAATGAGCAGTTCTTC; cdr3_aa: CASSEFRGYNEQFF
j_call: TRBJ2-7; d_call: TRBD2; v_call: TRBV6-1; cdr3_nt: TGTGCCAGCAGTGAAGTAGCGGGGGAGGCCTACGAGCAGTACTTC; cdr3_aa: CASSEVAGEAYEQYF
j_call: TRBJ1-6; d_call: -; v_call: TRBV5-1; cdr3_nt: TGCGCCAGCAGCGCGGGGACGGAAGATTCACCCCTCCACTTT; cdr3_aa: CASSAGTEDSPLHF
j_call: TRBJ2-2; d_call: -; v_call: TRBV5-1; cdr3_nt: TGCGCCAGCAGCTTGGACAGGGTGGATACCGGGGAGCTGTTTTTT; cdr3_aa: CASSLDRVDTGELFF
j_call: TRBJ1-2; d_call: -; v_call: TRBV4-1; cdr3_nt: TGCGCCAGCAGCCAAGACCCAGGCCCAAACTATGGCTACACCTTC; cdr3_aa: CASSQDPGPNYGYTF
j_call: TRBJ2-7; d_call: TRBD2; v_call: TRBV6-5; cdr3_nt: TGTGCCAGCACCAAGGCGGGGGGGGCCTACGAGCAGTACTTC; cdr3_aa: CASTKAGGAYEQYF
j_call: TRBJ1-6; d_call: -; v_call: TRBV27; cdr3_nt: TGTGCCAGCAGTTTTAACAGGGAACATAATTCACCCCTCCACTTT; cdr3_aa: CASSFNREHNSPLHF
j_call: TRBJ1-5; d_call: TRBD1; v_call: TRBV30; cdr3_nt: TGTGCCTGGAGTGGGACAGGGAGCGACCAGCCCCAGCATTTT; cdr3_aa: CAWSGTGSDQPQHF
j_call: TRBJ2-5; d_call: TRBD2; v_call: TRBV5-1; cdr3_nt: TGCGCCAGCAGCTTGGATCCGACTAGCGGTTCGGAGACCCAGTACTTC; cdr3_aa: CASSLDPTSGSETQYF
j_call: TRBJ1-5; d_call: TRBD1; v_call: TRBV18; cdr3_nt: TGTGCCAGCTCGGGACAGGGCCATAGCAATCAGCCCCAGCATTTT; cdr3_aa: CASSGQGHSNQPQHF
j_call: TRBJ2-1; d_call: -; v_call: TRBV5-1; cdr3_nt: TGCGCCAGCAGTCACGGGGGAAGGGACAATGAGCAGTTCTTC; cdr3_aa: CASSHGGRDNEQFF
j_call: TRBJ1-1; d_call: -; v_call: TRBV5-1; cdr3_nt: TGCGCCAGCGCCCTGGACAAGATGAACACTGAAGCTTTCTTT; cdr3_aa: CASALDKMNTEAFF
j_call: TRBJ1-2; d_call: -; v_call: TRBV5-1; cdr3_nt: TGCGCCAGCAGCCCAGGCGGGGGGAGGAGTGGAGGCTACACCTTC; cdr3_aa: CASSPGGGRSGGYTF
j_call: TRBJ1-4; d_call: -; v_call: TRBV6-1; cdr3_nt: TGTGCCAGCAGTGACGGGTCATCGGAAAAACTGTTTTTT; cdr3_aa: CASSDGSSEKLFF
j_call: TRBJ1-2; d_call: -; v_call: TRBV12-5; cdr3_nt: TGTGCTAGTGGCAAAGACTGGGGGGAAGCTTTTAACTATGGCTACACCTTC; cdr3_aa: CASGKDWGEAFNYGYTF
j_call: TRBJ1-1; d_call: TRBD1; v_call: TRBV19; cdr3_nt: TGTGCCAGTAGAGCCCGACAGGGTACGGACACTGAAGCTTTCTTT; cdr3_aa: CASRARQGTDTEAFF
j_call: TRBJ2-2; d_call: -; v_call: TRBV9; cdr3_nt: TGTGCCAGCAGCGGGAGAGCGACCGGCACCGGGGAGCTGTTTTTT; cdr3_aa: CASSGRATGTGELFF
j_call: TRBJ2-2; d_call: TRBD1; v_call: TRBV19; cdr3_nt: TGTGCCAGTAGTCGGCCGGGACAGGGTACCACCGGGGAGCTGTTTTTT; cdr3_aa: CASSRPGQGTTGELFF
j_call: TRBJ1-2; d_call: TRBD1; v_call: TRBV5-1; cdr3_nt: TGCGCCAGCAGAGCTTTGCCAGGGGGCTCAGGAGGCTACACCTTC; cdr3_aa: CASRALPGGSGGYTF
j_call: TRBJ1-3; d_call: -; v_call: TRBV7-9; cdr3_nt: TGTGCCAGCAGCGCCGAGTTCGGACAGAAGTACTCTGGAAACACCATATATTTT; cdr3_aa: CASSAEFGQKYSGNTIYF
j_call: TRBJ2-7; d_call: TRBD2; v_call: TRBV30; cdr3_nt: TGTGCCTGGTTCAAAGGGACTAGCATATTCCACGAGCAGTACTTC; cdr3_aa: CAWFKGTSIFHEQYF
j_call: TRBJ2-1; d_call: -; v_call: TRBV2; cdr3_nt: TGTGCCAGCAAGCTAGACGGCGATGAGCAGTTCTTC; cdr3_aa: CASKLDGDEQFF
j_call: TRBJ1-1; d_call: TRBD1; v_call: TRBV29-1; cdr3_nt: TGCAGCGCAGGGGGGCAGGGAGGAGCAGGTGAAGCTTTCTTT; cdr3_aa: CSAGGQGGAGEAFF
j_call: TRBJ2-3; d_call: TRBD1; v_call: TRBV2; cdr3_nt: TGTGCCAGCAGTCAATCCGGGACAGGGGTTGGGGCAGATACGCAGTATTTT; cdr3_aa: CASSQSGTGVGADTQYF
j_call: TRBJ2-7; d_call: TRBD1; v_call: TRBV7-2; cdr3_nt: TGTGCCAGCAGCCCCTGGACAGGGGTAAGCGAGCAGTACTTC; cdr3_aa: CASSPWTGVSEQYF
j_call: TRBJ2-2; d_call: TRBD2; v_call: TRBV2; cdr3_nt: TGTGCCAGCAGAACTAGCGGGGGGCCAGGCACCGGGGAGCTGTTTTTT; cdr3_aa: CASRTSGGPGTGELFF
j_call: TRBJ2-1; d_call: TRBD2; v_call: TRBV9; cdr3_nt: TGTGCCAGCAGCGTACAGACTAGCGCCGACAATGAGCAGTTCTTC; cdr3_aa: CASSVQTSADNEQFF
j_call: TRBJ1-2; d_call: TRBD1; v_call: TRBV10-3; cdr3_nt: TGTGCCATCAGCCTACAGGGGCCAACTAACTATGGCTACACCTTC; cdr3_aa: CAISLQGPTNYGYTF
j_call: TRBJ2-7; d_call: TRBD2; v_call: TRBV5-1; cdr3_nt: TGCGCCAGCAGCTTGGCCAGGGAGGGCTACGAGCAGTACTTC; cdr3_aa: CASSLAREGYEQYF
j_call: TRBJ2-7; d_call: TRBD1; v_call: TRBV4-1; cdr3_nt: TGCGCCAGCAGCCAAGATCCAGGGGGCTACGAGCAGTACTTC; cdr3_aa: CASSQDPGGYEQYF